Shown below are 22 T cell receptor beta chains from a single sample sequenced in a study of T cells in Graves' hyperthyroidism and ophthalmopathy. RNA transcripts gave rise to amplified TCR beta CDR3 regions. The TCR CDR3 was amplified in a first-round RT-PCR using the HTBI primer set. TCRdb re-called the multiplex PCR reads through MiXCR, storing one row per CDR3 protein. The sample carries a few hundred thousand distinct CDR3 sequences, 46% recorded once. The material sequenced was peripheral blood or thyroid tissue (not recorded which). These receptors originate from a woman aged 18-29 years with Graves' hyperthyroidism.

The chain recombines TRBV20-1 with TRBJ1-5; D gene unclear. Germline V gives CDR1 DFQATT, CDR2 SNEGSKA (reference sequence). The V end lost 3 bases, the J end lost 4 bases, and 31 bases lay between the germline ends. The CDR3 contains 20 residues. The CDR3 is CSARDPSSYEQEGGNQPQHF. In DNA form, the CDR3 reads TGCAGTGCTAGGGACCCGAGCTCCTACGAGCAGGAGGGAGGGAATCAGCCCCAGCATTTT.

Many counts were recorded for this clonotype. CDR3 protein: CASSSQSDRGGETQYF. CDR3 coding DNA: TGTGCCAGCAGCTCCCAATCCGACAGGGGTGGTGAGACCCAGTACTTC. V gene TRBV13 combines with J gene TRBJ2-5, with TRBD1 matching 8 bases. This CDR3 spans 16 amino acids. CDR1 and CDR2 from the germline V gene are PRHDT and FYEKMQ (reference sequence). V gave up 4 bases and J gave up 5 bases; unmatched junction bases: 12.

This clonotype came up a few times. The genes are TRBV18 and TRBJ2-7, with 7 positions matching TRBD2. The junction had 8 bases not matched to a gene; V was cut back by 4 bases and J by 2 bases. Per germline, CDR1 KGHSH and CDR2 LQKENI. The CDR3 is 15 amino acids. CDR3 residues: CASSRSSGRTYEQYF. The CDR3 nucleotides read TGTGCCAGCTCACGCTCTAGCGGACGTACCTACGAGCAGTACTTC.

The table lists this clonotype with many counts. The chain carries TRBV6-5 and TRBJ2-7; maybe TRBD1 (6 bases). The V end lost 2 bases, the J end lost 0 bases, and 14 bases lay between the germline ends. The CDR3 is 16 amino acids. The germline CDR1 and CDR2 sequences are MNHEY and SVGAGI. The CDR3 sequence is CASSYRPDSLSYEQYF. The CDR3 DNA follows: TGTGCCAGCAGTTACCGACCGGACAGCCTCTCCTACGAGCAGTACTTC.

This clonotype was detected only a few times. The CDR3 nucleotides read TGTGCCACTGGACCTTCGGTCAGCAATGAGCAGTTCTTC. Translating gives CATGPSVSNEQFF. The chain couples TRBV7-2 to TRBJ2-1; no clear D. This CDR3 is built from 13 residues. Trimming removed 10 bases at V and 6 bases at J, with 16 bases between. Germline V gives CDR1 SGHTA, CDR2 FQGNSA.

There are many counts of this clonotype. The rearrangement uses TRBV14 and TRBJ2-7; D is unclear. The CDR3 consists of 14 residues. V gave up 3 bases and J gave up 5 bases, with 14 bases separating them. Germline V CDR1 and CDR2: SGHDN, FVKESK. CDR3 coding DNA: TGTGCCAGCAGCCAGTTTTCAGTCAGCCACGAGCAGTACTTC. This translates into CASSQFSVSHEQYF.

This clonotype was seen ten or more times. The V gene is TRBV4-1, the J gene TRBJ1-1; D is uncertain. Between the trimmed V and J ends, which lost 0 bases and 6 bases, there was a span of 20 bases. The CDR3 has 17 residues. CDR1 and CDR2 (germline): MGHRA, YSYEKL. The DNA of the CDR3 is TGCGCCAGCAGCCAAGATGGGTTAGGGCACGCTGGCTCTGAAGCTTTCTTT. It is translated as CASSQDGLGHAGSEAFF.

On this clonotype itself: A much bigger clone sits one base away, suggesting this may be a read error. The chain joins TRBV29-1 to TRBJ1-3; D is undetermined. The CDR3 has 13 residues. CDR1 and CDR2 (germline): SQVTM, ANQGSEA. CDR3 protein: CGVDRLSGNTIYF. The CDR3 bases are TGCGGCGTTGACCGGTTATCTGGAAACACCATATATTTT. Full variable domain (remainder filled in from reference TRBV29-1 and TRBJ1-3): SAVISQKPSRDICQRGTSLTIQCQVDSQVTMMFWYRQQPGQSLTLIATANQGSEATYESGFVIDKFPISRPNLTFSTLTVSNMSPEDSSIYLCGVDRLSGNTIYFGEGSWLTVV.

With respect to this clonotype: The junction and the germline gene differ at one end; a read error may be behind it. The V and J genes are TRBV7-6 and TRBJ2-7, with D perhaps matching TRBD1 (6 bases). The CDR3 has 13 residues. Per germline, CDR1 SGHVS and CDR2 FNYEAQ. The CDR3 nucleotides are TGTGCCAGCAGCAGCGTTTTCGGACAGTCCCTTCGGTTC. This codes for CASSSVFGQSLRF.

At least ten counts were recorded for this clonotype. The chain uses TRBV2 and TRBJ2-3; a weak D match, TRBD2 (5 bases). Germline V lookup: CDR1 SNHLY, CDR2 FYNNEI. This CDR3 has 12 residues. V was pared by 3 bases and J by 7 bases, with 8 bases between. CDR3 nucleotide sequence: TGTGCCAGCAGTGAGACTACGTATACGCAGTATTTT. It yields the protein CASSETTYTQYF.

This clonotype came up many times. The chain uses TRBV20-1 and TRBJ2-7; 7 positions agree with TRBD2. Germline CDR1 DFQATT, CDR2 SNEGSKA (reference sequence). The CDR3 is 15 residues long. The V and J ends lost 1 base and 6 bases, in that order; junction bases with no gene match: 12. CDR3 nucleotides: TGCAGTGCTAGAGGTCGGCGGGAGTTCGTTCGCGAGCAGTACTTC. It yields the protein CSARGRREFVREQYF.

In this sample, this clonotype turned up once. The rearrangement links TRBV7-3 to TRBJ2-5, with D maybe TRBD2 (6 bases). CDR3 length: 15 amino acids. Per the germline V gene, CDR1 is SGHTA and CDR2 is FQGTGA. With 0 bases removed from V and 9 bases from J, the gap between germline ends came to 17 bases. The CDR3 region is CASSLTLWGGEPQYF. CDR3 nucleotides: TGTGCCAGCAGCTTAACGTTATGGGGCGGGGAGCCCCAGTACTTC.

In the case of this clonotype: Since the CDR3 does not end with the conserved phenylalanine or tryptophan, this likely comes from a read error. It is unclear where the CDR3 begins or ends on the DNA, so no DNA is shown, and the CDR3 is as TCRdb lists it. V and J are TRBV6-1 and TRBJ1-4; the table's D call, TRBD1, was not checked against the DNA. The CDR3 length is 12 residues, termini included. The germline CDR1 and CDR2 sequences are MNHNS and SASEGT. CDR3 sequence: CASSSIDRGRAL.

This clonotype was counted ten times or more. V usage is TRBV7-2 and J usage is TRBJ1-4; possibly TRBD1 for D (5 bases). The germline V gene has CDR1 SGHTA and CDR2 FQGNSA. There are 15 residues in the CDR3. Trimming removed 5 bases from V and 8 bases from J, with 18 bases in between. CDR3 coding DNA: TGTGCCAGCAGCCCCCTGGCTCAGGGTGTCGAAAAACTGTTTTTT. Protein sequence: CASSPLAQGVEKLFF.

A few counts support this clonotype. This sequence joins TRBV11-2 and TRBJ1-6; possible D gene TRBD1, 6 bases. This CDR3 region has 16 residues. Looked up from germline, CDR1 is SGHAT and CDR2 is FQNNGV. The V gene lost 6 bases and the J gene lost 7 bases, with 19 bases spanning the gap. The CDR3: CASSSPLRGWNSPLHF. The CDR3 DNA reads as TGTGCCAGCAGTTCGCCCTTGAGGGGGTGGAATTCACCCCTCCACTTT. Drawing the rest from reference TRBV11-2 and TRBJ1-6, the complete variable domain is EAGVAQSPRYKIIEKRQSVAFWCNPISGHATLYWYQQILGQGPKLLIQFQNNGVVDDSQLPKDRFSAERLKGVDSTLKIQPAKLEDSAVYLCASSSPLRGWNSPLHFGNGTRLTVT.

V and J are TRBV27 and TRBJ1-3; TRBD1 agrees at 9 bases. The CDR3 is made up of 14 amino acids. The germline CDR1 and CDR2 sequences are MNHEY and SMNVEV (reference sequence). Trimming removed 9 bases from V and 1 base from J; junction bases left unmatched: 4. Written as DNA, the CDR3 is TGTGCCAGTGGGACAGGGCCTTCTGGAAACACCATATATTTT. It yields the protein CASGTGPSGNTIYF.

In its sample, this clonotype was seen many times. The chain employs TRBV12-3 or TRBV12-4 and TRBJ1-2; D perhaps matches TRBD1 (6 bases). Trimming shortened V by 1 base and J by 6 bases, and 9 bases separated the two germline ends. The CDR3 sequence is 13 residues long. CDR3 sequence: CASSLGTVDGYTF. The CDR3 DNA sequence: TGTGCCAGCAGTTTAGGGACAGTTGATGGCTACACCTTC.

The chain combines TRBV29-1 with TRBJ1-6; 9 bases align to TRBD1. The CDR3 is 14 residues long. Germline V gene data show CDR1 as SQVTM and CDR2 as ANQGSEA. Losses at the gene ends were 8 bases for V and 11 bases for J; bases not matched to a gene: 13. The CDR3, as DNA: TGCAGCAGTGAAGCTGAGGACAGGGGTACACCCCTCCACTTT. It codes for CSSEAEDRGTPLHF.

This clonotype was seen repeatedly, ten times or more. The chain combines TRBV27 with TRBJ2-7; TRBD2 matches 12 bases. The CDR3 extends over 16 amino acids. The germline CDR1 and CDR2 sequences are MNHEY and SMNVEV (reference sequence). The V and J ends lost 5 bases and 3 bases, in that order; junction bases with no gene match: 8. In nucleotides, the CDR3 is TGTGCCAGCAGTCCACTGACTAGCGGGAGACTCTACGAGCAGTACTTC. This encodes CASSPLTSGRLYEQYF.

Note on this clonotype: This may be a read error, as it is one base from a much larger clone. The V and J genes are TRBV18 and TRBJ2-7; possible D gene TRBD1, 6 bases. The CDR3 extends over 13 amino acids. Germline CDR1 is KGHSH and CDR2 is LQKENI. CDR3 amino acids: CASSPTGAYKQYF. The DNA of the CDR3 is TGTGCCAGCTCACCGACAGGAGCCTACAAGCAGTACTTC. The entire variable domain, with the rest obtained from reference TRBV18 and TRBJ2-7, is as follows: NAGVMQNPRHLVRRRGQEARLRCSPMKGHSHVYWYRQLPEEGLKFMVYLQKENIIDESGMPKERFSAEFPKEGPSILRIQQVVRGDSAAYFCASSPTGAYKQYFGPGTRLTVT.

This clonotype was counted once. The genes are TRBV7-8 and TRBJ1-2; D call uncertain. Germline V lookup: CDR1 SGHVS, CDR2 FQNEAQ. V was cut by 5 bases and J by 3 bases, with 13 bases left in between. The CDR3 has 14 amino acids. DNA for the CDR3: TGTGCCAGCAGCCCCAGCGGGAATGACTATGGCTACACCTTC. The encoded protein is CASSPSGNDYGYTF. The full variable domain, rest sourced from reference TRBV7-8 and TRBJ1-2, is GAGVSQSPRYKVAKRGQDVALRCDPISGHVSLFWYQQALGQGPEFLTYFQNEAQLDKSGLPSDRFFAERPEGSVSTLKIQRTQQEDSAVYLCASSPSGNDYGYTFGSGTRLTVV.

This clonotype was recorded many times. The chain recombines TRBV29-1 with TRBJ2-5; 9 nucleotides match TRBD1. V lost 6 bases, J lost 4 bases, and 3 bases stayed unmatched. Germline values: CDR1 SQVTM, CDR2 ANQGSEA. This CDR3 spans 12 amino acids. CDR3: CSVTGGGETQYF. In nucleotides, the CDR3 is TGCAGCGTAACAGGGGGCGGAGAGACCCAGTACTTC.